These T cell receptor beta chains were read from a single sample in a study of T cell changes during pregnancy in multiple sclerosis. Only in-frame clones appear in the TCRdb table, and some are missing; sequencing was by immunoSEQ multiplex PCR. The profile shows tens of thousands of clones, approximately 90% of them singletons. The starting material was peripheral blood, obtained before pregnancy. These receptors came from a female donor with multiple sclerosis, enrolled in a pregnancy study. CDR3s leave out the opening cysteine and the closing phenylalanine or tryptophan. Clone size, where shown, is once, few, many, or a class for clones that have expanded.

clone_size: -
v_call: TRBV5-1
j_call: TRBJ1-4
cdr3_aa: ASKGEGADEKLF

clone_size: -
v_call: TRBV4-3
j_call: TRBJ2-5
cdr3_aa: ASSQSLAGGPQGTQY

clone_size: once
v_call: TRBV30
j_call: TRBJ2-5
cdr3_aa: AWSSYQETQY

clone_size: -
v_call: TRBV7-9
j_call: TRBJ2-7
cdr3_aa: ASSFSNSRLNYEQY

clone_size: -
v_call: TRBV27
j_call: TRBJ1-1
cdr3_aa: ASSFGTGNTEAF

clone_size: -
v_call: TRBV28
j_call: TRBJ1-2
cdr3_aa: ASSFRGISPYGYT

clone_size: -
v_call: TRBV7-3
j_call: TRBJ2-3
cdr3_aa: ASSFSGLAGGPAGTQY

clone_size: -
v_call: TRBV12-5
j_call: TRBJ1-5
cdr3_aa: ASVSGGPSNQPQH

clone_size: once
v_call: TRBV28
j_call: TRBJ2-1
cdr3_aa: ASSLGTVQF

clone_size: -
v_call: TRBV5-1
j_call: TRBJ2-1
cdr3_aa: ASTPGTGRYNEQF

clone_size: -
v_call: TRBV4-2
j_call: TRBJ1-5
cdr3_aa: ASSQAPGVYQPQH

clone_size: -
v_call: TRBV18
j_call: TRBJ1-6
cdr3_aa: ASSPGRDYNSPLH

clone_size: -
v_call: TRBV10-3
j_call: TRBJ2-7
cdr3_aa: AISPGTGGVEQY

clone_size: -
v_call: TRBV5-4
j_call: TRBJ2-7
cdr3_aa: ASSFAGGTYEQY

clone_size: -
v_call: TRBV9
j_call: TRBJ1-1
cdr3_aa: ASSYREGNTEAF

clone_size: -
v_call: TRBV29-1
j_call: TRBJ2-5
cdr3_aa: SVEDARLAGHKETQY

clone_size: -
v_call: TRBV2
j_call: TRBJ2-2
cdr3_aa: ASRTFRGTGELF

clone_size: -
v_call: TRBV5-5
j_call: TRBJ1-1
cdr3_aa: ASSLAGNTEAF

clone_size: -
v_call: TRBV11-3
j_call: TRBJ2-2
cdr3_aa: ASSLDQSFGELF

clone_size: -
v_call: TRBV27
j_call: TRBJ2-7
cdr3_aa: ASSPQWDKVHEQY

clone_size: -
v_call: TRBV18
j_call: TRBJ2-7
cdr3_aa: ASSPVTGDSEQY

clone_size: -
v_call: TRBV5-4
j_call: TRBJ1-2
cdr3_aa: ASSSRHYGYT

clone_size: -
v_call: TRBV9
j_call: TRBJ2-2
cdr3_aa: ASSVDWLNTGELF

clone_size: -
v_call: TRBV18
j_call: TRBJ2-1
cdr3_aa: ASSPIGKYNEQF

clone_size: few
v_call: TRBV2
j_call: TRBJ1-4
cdr3_aa: ASRAGTGNEKLF

clone_size: -
v_call: TRBV6-5
j_call: TRBJ2-1
cdr3_aa: ASSYADSYNEQF

clone_size: -
v_call: TRBV19
j_call: TRBJ2-2
cdr3_aa: ASSIGQGASGELF

clone_size: -
v_call: TRBV9
j_call: TRBJ1-2
cdr3_aa: ASSVGGTGGGYGYT

clone_size: -
v_call: TRBV5-4
j_call: TRBJ2-7
cdr3_aa: ASSLVGGSYEQY

clone_size: -
v_call: TRBV28
j_call: TRBJ1-5
cdr3_aa: ASSFWTGGGGNQPQH

clone_size: -
v_call: TRBV5-5
j_call: TRBJ2-7
cdr3_aa: ASSPRLARIQGDEQY

clone_size: -
v_call: TRBV5-8
j_call: TRBJ1-1
cdr3_aa: ASSYRGVYTEAF

clone_size: -
v_call: TRBV4-3
j_call: TRBJ1-6
cdr3_aa: ASSLGTGQNSPLH

clone_size: -
v_call: TRBV20-1
j_call: TRBJ2-1
cdr3_aa: SARPGQGPF

clone_size: -
v_call: TRBV7-2
j_call: TRBJ1-5
cdr3_aa: ASSYGAGNQPQH

clone_size: -
v_call: TRBV5-1
j_call: TRBJ1-4
cdr3_aa: ASSTGTGGHEKLF

clone_size: once
v_call: TRBV29-1
j_call: TRBJ2-7
cdr3_aa: SVTSGGLSYEQY

clone_size: once
v_call: TRBV15
j_call: TRBJ2-7
cdr3_aa: ATSSPQATESYEQY

clone_size: few
v_call: TRBV2
j_call: TRBJ1-6
cdr3_aa: ASVGSYNSPLH

clone_size: -
v_call: TRBV9
j_call: TRBJ2-3
cdr3_aa: ASSPFAGSTDTQY

clone_size: -
v_call: TRBV6-1
j_call: TRBJ1-2
cdr3_aa: ASSDRGATNYGYT

clone_size: -
v_call: TRBV27
j_call: TRBJ1-4
cdr3_aa: ASTSGGEKLF

clone_size: -
v_call: TRBV10-3
j_call: TRBJ1-2
cdr3_aa: AIRDAGAYGYT

clone_size: -
v_call: TRBV10-3
j_call: TRBJ1-3
cdr3_aa: AISEVRLDTIY

clone_size: -
v_call: TRBV27
j_call: TRBJ2-7
cdr3_aa: ASSLSWGQGRREQY

clone_size: -
v_call: TRBV7-6
j_call: TRBJ2-7
cdr3_aa: ASSSFPSGIYEQY

clone_size: -
v_call: TRBV7-8
j_call: TRBJ2-7
cdr3_aa: ASSFLTRRGYEQY

clone_size: -
v_call: TRBV6-4
j_call: TRBJ2-2
cdr3_aa: ASSPHKSTGTGELF

clone_size: -
v_call: TRBV28
j_call: TRBJ1-5
cdr3_aa: ASSSSTGNQPQH

clone_size: -
v_call: TRBV4-3
j_call: TRBJ2-3
cdr3_aa: ASSQDSGGTSGTQY

clone_size: -
v_call: TRBV6-1
j_call: TRBJ2-2
cdr3_aa: ASSLQGASGELF